These 16 T cell receptor beta chains were sequenced from one sample in a study of chemoradiotherapy in HPV16-positive cancers. Measured with immunoSEQ multiplex PCR; TCRdb has only the in-frame clones, and not every one. The table includes 6,800 or so clones, roughly 85% detected once. This specimen was acquired from a patient who underwent chemoradiotherapy. The receptors here all came from a human donor with HPV-associated anogenital cancer.

The CDR3 loop reads CASSPPSYEQYF. CDR3 DNA sequence: TGTGCCAGCTCACCACCATCCTACGAGCAGTACTTC. V usage is TRBV18 and J usage is TRBJ2-7; D uncertain. CDR1 is KGHSH and CDR2 is LQKENI in the germline V gene. The CDR3 is made up of 12 amino acids. The germline V and J ends were trimmed by 0 bases and 1 base, with 1 base remaining between them.

V is TRBV27 and J is TRBJ1-1, with D possibly being TRBD1 (6 bases). Germline loops: CDR1 MNHEY, CDR2 SMNVEV (reference sequence). Trimming took off 5 bases at V and 1 base at J, with 14 bases between the two ends. This CDR3 comprises 15 residues. CDR3: CASSILTGPNTEAFF. CDR3 sequence (DNA): TGTGCCAGCAGTATTCTGACAGGCCCGAACACTGAAGCTTTCTTT.

The V and J genes are TRBV28 and TRBJ2-6; maybe TRBD1 (7 bases). The CDR3 spans 15 residues. Looked up from germline, CDR1 is MDHEN and CDR2 is SYDVKM. V was shortened by 6 bases and J by 4 bases, with 13 bases between the two germline ends. The CDR3 protein is CASSQGGSGANVLTF. The CDR3 bases are TGTGCCAGCAGCCAGGGGGGATCCGGGGCCAACGTCCTGACTTTC.

The genes are TRBV5-5 and TRBJ1-4; no clear D gene. Trimming took off 3 bases at V and 5 bases at J, with 11 bases between the two ends. Germline V CDR1 and CDR2: SGHKS, YYEKEE (reference sequence). This CDR3 spans 14 amino acids. CDR3: CASSSGSLNEKLFF. The CDR3 nucleotides read TGTGCCAGCAGCTCCGGGTCCCTAAATGAAAAACTGTTTTTT. The entire variable domain, with the rest obtained from reference TRBV5-5 and TRBJ1-4, is as follows: DAGVTQSPTHLIKTRGQQVTLRCSPISGHKSVSWYQQVLGQGPQFIFQYYEKEERGRGNFPDRFSARQFPNYSSELNVNALLLGDSALYLCASSSGSLNEKLFFGSGTQLSVL.

V is TRBV28 and J is TRBJ2-7, with 8 bases aligning to TRBD1. The CDR3 is 12 amino acids. V lost 5 bases and J lost 3; bases outside the gene matches: 0. The germline V gene encodes CDR1 MDHEN and CDR2 SYDVKM. The CDR3 sequence is CASSGQGYEQYF. The CDR3 DNA follows: TGTGCCAGCAGTGGACAGGGCTACGAGCAGTACTTC.

This sequence joins TRBV19 and TRBJ2-6, with D hard to call. Germline-derived CDR1 and CDR2 are LNHDA and SQIVND (reference sequence). V was clipped by 8 bases and J by 0 bases, with 8 bases between them. The CDR3 is made up of 14 amino acids. As DNA, the CDR3 is TGTGCCAGTCGCCAGAGCTCTGGGGCCAACGTCCTGACTTTC. Translated: CASRQSSGANVLTF. Supplemented by reference TRBV19 and TRBJ2-6, the full variable domain reads DGGITQSPKYLFRKEGQNVTLSCEQNLNHDAMYWYRQDPGQGLRLIYYSQIVNDFQKGDIAEGYSVSREKKESFPLTVTSAQKNPTAFYLCASRQSSGANVLTFGAGSRLTVL.

This chain joins TRBV19 and TRBJ1-4, with D possibly being TRBD1 (5 bases). V lost 5 bases to trimming and J lost 8 bases, with 15 bases between them. Germline V CDR1 and CDR2: LNHDA, SQIVND (reference sequence). This CDR3 contains 14 residues. The CDR3 protein is CASSVPGPREKLFF. CDR3 coding DNA: TGTGCCAGTAGTGTACCGGGACCGAGAGAAAAACTGTTTTTT.

This chain links TRBV10-3 with TRBJ1-2, with 9 bases matching TRBD1. The CDR3 contains 15 residues. Germline V gene lookup returns CDR1 ENHRY and CDR2 SYGVKD. With V trimmed by 5 bases and J by 4 bases, 8 bases remained unmatched. Written as DNA, the CDR3 is TGTGCCATCAGTCCGCAACAGGGGGCGACCTATGGCTACACCTTC. Its protein is CAISPQQGATYGYTF.

The genes are TRBV10-3 and TRBJ1-3; D perhaps matches TRBD1 (5 bases). The CDR3 extends over 14 amino acids. Germline CDR1 reads ENHRY; CDR2 reads SYGVKD. The V end lost 5 bases, the J end lost 7 bases, and 15 bases lay between the germline ends. The CDR3 spells CAISPDSGKNTIYF. The DNA for the CDR3 is TGTGCCATCAGTCCCGACAGTGGGAAGAACACCATATATTTT.

The J gene is TRBJ2-7, the V gene TRBV28; D gene uncertain. The V end lost 10 bases, the J end lost 4 bases, and 14 bases lay between the germline ends. From germline, CDR1 is MDHEN and CDR2 SYDVKM. CDR3 size: 12 residues. CDR3 sequence reads: CAIDSGVYEQYF. CDR3 sequence (DNA): TGTGCCATCGACTCAGGAGTTTACGAGCAGTACTTC.

A few counts support this clone. In DNA form, the CDR3 reads TGTGCCAGCCGATCCCTGTCTAGCGTAGAGACCCAGTACTTC. Amino acid sequence: CASRSLSSVETQYF. This sequence joins TRBV2 and TRBJ2-5; tentatively, D is TRBD2 (6 bases). CDR3 length equals 14 residues. Per germline, CDR1 SNHLY and CDR2 FYNNEI. V was shortened by 8 bases and J by 4 bases, with 17 bases between the two germline ends.

The rearrangement uses TRBV19 and TRBJ1-5, with D uncertain. V dropped 4 bases and J dropped 1 base, with 8 bases sitting between them. CDR3 length: 14 amino acids. CDR1 and CDR2 from the germline V gene are LNHDA and SQIVND (reference sequence). Here the CDR3 reads CASSTLDSNQPQHF. CDR3 DNA: TGTGCCAGTAGTACGCTCGACAGCAATCAGCCCCAGCATTTT.

The chain couples TRBV20-1 to TRBJ1-2; D unclear. Deletions cut 1 base from V and 7 bases from J, with 7 bases between. Germline assignment: CDR1 DFQATT and CDR2 SNEGSKA (reference sequence). There are 11 residues in the CDR3. The CDR3 loop is CSARVQSGYTF. Written as DNA, the CDR3 is TGCAGTGCTAGAGTACAGAGTGGCTACACCTTC.

The V gene is TRBV30, the J gene TRBJ1-5; D is undetermined. Germline CDR1 is GTSNPN and CDR2 is SVGIG (reference sequence). The CDR3 totals 14 residues. V was cut by 3 bases and J by 6 bases, with 15 bases left in between. The CDR3 DNA sequence: TGTGCCTGGAGGGTCCCGGGAACGGGTCAGCCCCAGCATTTT. Translation gives CAWRVPGTGQPQHF.

The chain combines TRBV7-9 with TRBJ1-1, with D possibly matching TRBD1 (5 bases). Germline V gives CDR1 SEHNR, CDR2 FQNEAQ (reference sequence). V lost 4 bases and J 0 bases, leaving 24 bases between the germline ends. CDR3 length equals 19 residues. The CDR3 region has the DNA TGTGCCAGCAGCTCAGAGGGGCAGGCCGGACGGATGCTGAACACTGAAGCTTTCTTT. This codes for CASSSEGQAGRMLNTEAFF.

This chain joins TRBV28 and TRBJ1-2; D remains ambiguous. From germline, CDR1 is MDHEN and CDR2 SYDVKM. This CDR3 region has 13 residues. V was trimmed by 7 bases and J by 4 bases, leaving 13 bases between them. The CDR3 DNA sequence: TGTGCCAGCAATCCCGCTCTAGGCTATGGCTACACCTTC. This encodes CASNPALGYGYTF.